This TCR beta chain was identified in a study of blood T cell repertoires in COVID-19. About the study: From T cells, B-cell-depleted T cells, or PBMCs came the material, which was cDNA or gDNA.

Original processing notes: Using reference gene primer amplification, nucleated cell counts were estimated. Sequenced by immunoSEQ multiplex PCR; TCRdb stores in-frame clones only, minus some. The V and J calls and clone size were taken over from that table, and D and trimming were inferred from the DNA. In the table there are 150,000 or so clones, over 75% of which are singletons. Germline lookup yields CDR1 MDHEN and CDR2 SYDVKM. Trimming left V 6 bases short and J 8 bases short, with 13 bases between. CDR3 size: 12 residues. Those enrolled in Seattle joined during active infection and were followed longitudinally afterward.

The rearrangement joins TRBV28 to TRBJ1-2; TRBD1 is a possible D gene (5 bases). The sequence was obtained from a man aged 18 to 30 with COVID-19, enrolled during active disease. Sequenced input: peripheral blood. CDR3 DNA sequence: TGTGCCAGCAGGGGGCGGCCGCTGGGCTACACCTTC. Protein product: CASRGRPLGYTF.